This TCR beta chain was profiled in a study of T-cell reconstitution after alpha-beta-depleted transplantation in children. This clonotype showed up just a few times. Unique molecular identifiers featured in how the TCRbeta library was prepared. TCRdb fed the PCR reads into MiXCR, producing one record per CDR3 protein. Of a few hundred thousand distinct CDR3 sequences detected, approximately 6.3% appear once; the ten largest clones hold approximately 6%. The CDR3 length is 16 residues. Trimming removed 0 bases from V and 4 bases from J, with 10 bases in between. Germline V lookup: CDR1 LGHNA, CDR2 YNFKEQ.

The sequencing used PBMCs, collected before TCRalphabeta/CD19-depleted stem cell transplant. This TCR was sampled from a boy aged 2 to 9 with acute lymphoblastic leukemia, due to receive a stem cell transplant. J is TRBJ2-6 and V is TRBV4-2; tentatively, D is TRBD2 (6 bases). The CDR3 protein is CASSQDSGEGANVLTF. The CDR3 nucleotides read TGTGCCAGCAGCCAAGATTCGGGGGAGGGGGCCAACGTCCTGACTTTC.